This T cell receptor beta chain derives from a study of blood T cell repertoires in COVID-19. Whole-study context: Samples representing acute and convalescent COVID-19 were sourced from the United States, Italy and Spain. Sources were T cells, B-cell-depleted T cells, or PBMCs; the material itself was cDNA or gDNA.

The authors' processing: Using reference gene primer amplification, nucleated cell counts were estimated. Produced via immunoSEQ multiplex PCR; TCRdb's table is partial and in-frame only. That table supplies the V and J calls and clone size; D and trimming were determined from the DNA. The sample lists under 80,000 clones, around 82% seen once, with less than 25% in the top ten. The germline V gene encodes CDR1 MDHEN and CDR2 SYDVKM. CDR3 size: 14 residues. Trimming stripped 5 bases from V and 4 bases from J, with 14 bases between. This clone was seen a single time. Sequenced input: peripheral blood. The TCR was taken from an older man with active or convalescent COVID-19. The V call is TRBV28, the J call TRBJ1-2; possibly TRBD1 for D (5 bases). The CDR3 nucleotides read TGTGCCAGCAGTCAACGCAGGGATTCCTATGGCTACACCTTC. This sequence encodes CASSQRRDSYGYTF.